A single sample gave rise to the 10 T cell receptor gamma chains below, sequenced in a study of gamma delta lymphoproliferative disorders and STAT genes. TCRdb re-called the multiplex PCR reads with CATT. The sample includes under 2,500 gamma-chain clones, 9.5% to 15% of them seen just once. The receptor sequences were amplified from genomic DNA of peripheral blood mononuclear cells. The sequenced material came from blood. The receptors here all came from a human donor with gamma-delta T-cell large granular lymphocyte leukemia.

In its sample, this clone was seen a few times. TCRdb assigns this DNA the protein of a much larger clone, which departs from its translation at residue 8; this likely reflects a read error, and the protein shown comes from translating the DNA. The CDR3 sequence: CAAWTGGNGWFKIF. The CDR3 bases are TGTGCTGCGTGGACCGGGGGCAATGGTTGGTTCAAGATATTT. V is TRGV10 and J is TRGJP1. TCRdb offers no J gene call, so here the DNA was matched to germline to obtain one. TRGV10 qualifies as an ORF whose function is uncertain. V gave up 8 bases and J gave up 7 bases; unmatched junction bases: 11. The CDR3 extends over 14 amino acids.

This clone was recorded a few times. The chain links TRGV3 to TRGJ1 or TRGJ2. As TCRdb names no J gene, one was assigned here on the basis of a DNA match to germline. The CDR3 covers 15 residues. The V segment lost 0 bases and the J segment 8 bases; nucleotides outside the gene matches: 13. Germline V lookup: CDR1 VTNTFY, CDR2 YDVSTARD (reference sequence). The CDR3 region is CATWDRRFLHDKKLF. CDR3 in DNA: TGTGCCACCTGGGACAGGAGATTCCTTCACGATAAGAAACTCTTT.

The chain has TRGV10 and TRGJ1 or TRGJ2. TCRdb offers no J gene call, so here the DNA was matched to germline to obtain one. TRGV10 is an ORF, with its function uncertain. V gave up 8 bases and J gave up 0 bases; unmatched junction bases: 11. CDR3 length: 15 amino acids. In DNA form, the CDR3 reads TGTGCTGCGTGGGATTATGCGAAGAATTATTATAAGAAACTCTTT. Amino acid sequence: CAAWDYAKNYYKKLF.

This clone is labeled medium-sized. Other DNA sequences in this sample translate to the same CDR3. The chain joins TRGV2 to TRGJP1. No J gene is reported in TCRdb; it was inferred here by comparing the DNA with germline. In germline, CDR1 is EGSNGY, CDR2 YDSYNSKV. This CDR3 contains 17 residues. With 0 bases clipped from V and 3 bases from J, the junction kept 10 bases outside the gene matches. CDR3 residues: CATWDGLSFATGWFKIF. As DNA, the CDR3 is TGTGCCACCTGGGACGGGCTCAGTTTTGCCACTGGTTGGTTCAAGATATTT.

In its sample, this clone is medium-sized. TCRdb's protein for this DNA is that of a much larger clone and differs from the translation at residue 10, likely a read error; the protein shown is the DNA translation. The J gene is TRGJP, the V gene TRGV9. Matching the DNA to germline supplied the J gene, which TCRdb does not give. The CDR3 has 16 amino acids. Germline CDR1 and CDR2: GITISATS and ISYDGTV (reference sequence). The DNA of the CDR3 is TGTGCCTTGTGGGAGGTGCGAGAGTTGAGCAAAAAAATCAAGGTATTT. The encoded protein is CALWEVRELSKKIKVF.

This clone came up many times. V gene TRGV4 combines with J gene TRGJ1 or TRGJ2. Germline matching of the DNA provided the J gene here, since TCRdb leaves it blank. Germline CDR1 reads EGSTGY; CDR2 reads YDSYTSSV. With 8 bases clipped from V and 7 bases from J, the junction kept 11 bases outside the gene matches. This CDR3 has 12 amino acids. CDR3 DNA sequence: TGTGCCACCTCTTCCCTAGGGTATAAGAAACTCTTT. As protein: CATSSLGYKKLF.

This clone was seen ten or more times. The rearrangement uses TRGV8 and TRGJ1 or TRGJ2. In the absence of a J gene in TCRdb, the DNA was matched to germline to assign it here. The V segment lost 5 bases and the J segment 12 bases; nucleotides outside the gene matches: 4. CDR1 VENAVY and CDR2 YDSYNSRV come from the germline V gene. There are 9 residues in the CDR3. This CDR3 reads CATWGWKLF. The CDR3 DNA reads TGTGCCACCTGGGGGTGGAAACTCTTT.

Details on this clone: The mismatch at residue 4 between this DNA's translation and the TCRdb protein of a much larger clone likely reflects a read error; the protein shown is translated from the DNA. The chain links TRGV8 to TRGJP2. The J gene was not available in TCRdb and was assigned here by matching the DNA to germline segments. The CDR3 spans 15 residues. From germline, CDR1 is VENAVY and CDR2 YDSYNSRV. The CDR3 here is CATRDRGVSDWIKTF. In DNA form, the CDR3 reads TGTGCCACCCGGGATAGGGGGGTGAGTGATTGGATCAAGACGTTT.

Worth noting for this clone: No DNA is shown, since the ends of the CDR3 on it are uncertain; the CDR3 is the one TCRdb lists. The J gene went uncalled, whereas the V gene is TRGV4. The CDR3 is 18 amino acids in total, end residues counted. Germline V gene lookup returns CDR1 EGSTGY and CDR2 YDSYTSSV. The chain's CDR3 is CATWDGIIRNSLAVEQHF.

This clone has ten or more counts. The V call is TRGV4, the J call TRGJ1 or TRGJ2. No J segment appears in TCRdb, so it was assigned here by matching the sequence to germline. The CDR3 spans 12 residues. Germline V CDR1 and CDR2: EGSTGY, YDSYTSSV. The V segment lost 4 bases and the J segment 3 bases; nucleotides outside the gene matches: 3. The CDR3 loop reads CATWEAYYKKLF. CDR3 coding DNA: TGTGCCACCTGGGAGGCTTATTATAAGAAACTCTTT.